This T cell receptor beta chain was profiled in a study of response to subunit inactivated influenza vaccine. Regarding the study as a whole: Few new T cells, the authors suggested, are recruited by each seasonal influenza vaccination.

Details on this clonotype: The antigen is not known.

The CDR3 has 13 amino acids. The V gene's germline CDR1 is MNHNS and CDR2 SASEGT. J gave up 5 bases and V 9 bases, and 5 bases lay outside the gene matches. In TCRdb, the RT-PCR reads were re-called with MiXCR into one record per CDR3 protein. The sample yields about 800,000 distinct CDR3 sequences, around 20% seen once. This TCR was sampled from a man between 45 and 60 years old who received an inactivated influenza vaccine. The source was PBMCs from blood, collected approximately 5 days after vaccination. This sequence joins TRBV6-1 and TRBJ2-1, with 9 bases fitting TRBD1. The CDR3 sequence is CASGDRVDNEQFF. The CDR3 DNA reads TGTGCCAGTGGGGACAGGGTCGACAATGAGCAGTTCTTC.